This TCR beta chain was found in a study of blood T cell repertoires in COVID-19. As for the study in general: Material from acute and convalescent COVID-19 was sourced from the United States, Italy and Spain.

As processed by the authors: It was from reference gene primer amplification that nucleated cell counts were estimated. The method was immunoSEQ multiplex PCR; TCRdb's version includes in-frame clones alone and lacks a portion of them. That table gives V, J and clone size, and the DNA gave D and trimming. The sample holds about 25,000 clones, roughly nine tenths seen once. The V gene's germline CDR1 is KGHSY and CDR2 FQNENV. This CDR3 has 15 residues. With 3 bases clipped from V and 3 bases from J, the junction kept 7 bases outside the gene matches. The clonotype originates from a man in his 70s with acute or convalescent COVID-19. This chain links TRBV16 with TRBJ1-2; 7 bases are shared with TRBD1. The sequencing input was peripheral blood. CDR3 protein: CASSHPGTAHYGYTF. CDR3 nucleotide sequence: TGTGCCAGCAGCCATCCGGGGACAGCACACTATGGCTACACCTTC.